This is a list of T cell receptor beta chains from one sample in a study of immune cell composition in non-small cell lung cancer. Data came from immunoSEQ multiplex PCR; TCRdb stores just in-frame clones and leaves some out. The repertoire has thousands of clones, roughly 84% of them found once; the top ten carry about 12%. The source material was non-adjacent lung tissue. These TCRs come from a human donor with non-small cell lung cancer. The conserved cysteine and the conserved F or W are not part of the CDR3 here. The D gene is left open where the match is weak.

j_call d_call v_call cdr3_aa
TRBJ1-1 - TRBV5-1 ASSLFRGQMNTEAF
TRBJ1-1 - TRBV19 ASSIAEYTEAF
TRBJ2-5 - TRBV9 ASSVGTEETQY
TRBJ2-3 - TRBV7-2 ASSLNRGDTQY
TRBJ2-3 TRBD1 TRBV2 ASRTGSWDTQY
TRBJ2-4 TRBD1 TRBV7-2 ASRSTGENIQY
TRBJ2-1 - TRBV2 ASSGGRTYNEQF
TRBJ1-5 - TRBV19 ASSIIQGVQPQH
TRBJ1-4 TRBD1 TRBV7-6 ASSLGRDRPRGDEKLF
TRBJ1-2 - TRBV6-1 ASSEDVRSTNYGYT
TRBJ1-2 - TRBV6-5 ASSLTEGANYGYT
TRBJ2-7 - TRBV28 ASSFIRGRYEQY
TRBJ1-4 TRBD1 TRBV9 ASNPKGGLRGKLF
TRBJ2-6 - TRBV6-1 ASSDGSVYGANVLT
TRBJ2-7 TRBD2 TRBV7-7 ASSLGTSGGSYEQY
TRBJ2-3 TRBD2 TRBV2 AGKREGLADTQY
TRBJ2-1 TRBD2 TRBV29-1 SVGGTSGRWKSYNEQF
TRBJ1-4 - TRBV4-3 ASSQDLKDSRPTNEKLF
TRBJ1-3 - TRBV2 ASSEVGAGGNTIY
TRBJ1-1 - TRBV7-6 ASSPPQGIYTEAF
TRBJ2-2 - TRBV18 ASSRPSFAGELF
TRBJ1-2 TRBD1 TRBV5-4 ASSPGQVGGGYT
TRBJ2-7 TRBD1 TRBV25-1 ASTYADRDGEQY
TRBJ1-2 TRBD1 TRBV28 ASLQGRTGDYGYT
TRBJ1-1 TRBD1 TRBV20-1 RGTDYTEAF
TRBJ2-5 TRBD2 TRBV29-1 SVVGGDYQETQY
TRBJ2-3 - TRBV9 ASSGDNTDTQY